The entry below gives a single TCR beta chain sequence along with its context. Antigen specificity is unknown. With a much larger clone just one base away, this may be a read error. The CDR3 totals 14 residues. Germline V gene lookup returns CDR1 MNHEY and CDR2 SVGEGT. The data were obtained in a study of tumor-infiltrating lymphocytes in primary liver carcinoma. Study-level background: Patients comprised men and women whose ages fell between 30 and 69 years. All lesions had stage T1-T3 N0M0 and about 4 to 10 cm widths. Yields of productive TCRbeta reads ranged from roughly 3.5 to 7.13 million per sample and were similar across tissue types. Study conclusions and caveats: The difference in top-250-clone fraction between tumors and blood was significant, favoring tumors (p = 0.039).

RNA isolated from unsorted whole blood supplied the blood RNA, with germline DNA also extracted. Starting from approximately 470 ng of total RNA, TCR beta cDNA was produced with a primer in the constant region. What produced the TCR beta libraries was three nested multiplex PCR rounds using slightly modified ARM-PCR. The two initial PCR rounds, about 9 cycles each, used TRBV1-TRBV30 forward and C-beta reverse primers. TCRdb ran MiXCR on the multiplex PCR reads and lists one entry per CDR3 protein. The top ten hold roughly 10% of the sample, which has about 320,000 distinct CDR3 sequences, less than 75% seen once.

The chain recombines TRBV6-2 or TRBV6-3 with TRBJ2-3; TRBD2 matches 7 bases. The sequencing input was peripheral blood. This TCR came from a man aged 40-55 years with primary liver carcinoma and hepatitis B virus infection. The CDR3 is CASSSAGSIDTQYF. The CDR3 coding sequence is TGTGCCAGCAGTTCAGCGGGAAGCATAGATACGCAGTATTTT.